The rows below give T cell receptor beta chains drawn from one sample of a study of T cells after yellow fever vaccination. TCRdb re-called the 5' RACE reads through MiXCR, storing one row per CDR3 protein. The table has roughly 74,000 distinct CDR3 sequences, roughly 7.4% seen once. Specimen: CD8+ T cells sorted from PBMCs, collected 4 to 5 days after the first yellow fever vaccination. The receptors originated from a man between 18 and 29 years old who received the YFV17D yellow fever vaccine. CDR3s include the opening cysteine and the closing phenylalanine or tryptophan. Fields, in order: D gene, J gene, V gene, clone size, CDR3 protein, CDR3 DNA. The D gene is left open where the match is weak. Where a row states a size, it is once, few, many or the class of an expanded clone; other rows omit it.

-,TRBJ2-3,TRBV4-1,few,CASSQEGLGRGAKDTQYF,TGCGCCAGCAGCCAAGAGGGCTTAGGGCGTGGGGCTAAAGATACGCAGTATTTT
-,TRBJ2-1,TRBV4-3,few,CASSQSPGGGFYNEQFF,TGCGCCAGCAGCCAAAGCCCTGGGGGTGGGTTCTACAATGAGCAGTTCTTC
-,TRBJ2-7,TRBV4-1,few,CASSRTPSSYEQYF,TGCGCCAGCAGTAGGACGCCTAGCTCCTACGAGCAGTACTTC
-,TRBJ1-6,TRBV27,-,CASSFRGSNNSPLHF,TGTGCCAGCAGTTTCCGGGGGTCGAATAATTCACCCCTCCACTTT
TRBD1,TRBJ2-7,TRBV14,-,CASSLTGPYEQYF,TGTGCCAGCAGCCTGACAGGGCCCTACGAGCAGTACTTC
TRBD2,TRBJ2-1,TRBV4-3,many,CASSQDVASGGENEQFF,TGCGCCAGCAGCCAAGATGTGGCTAGCGGGGGAGAGAATGAGCAGTTCTTC
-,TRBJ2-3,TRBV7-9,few,CASSSWTVTSTDTQYF,TGTGCCAGCAGCTCCTGGACAGTTACTAGCACAGATACGCAGTATTTT
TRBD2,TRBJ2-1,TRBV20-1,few,CSASSGGGQNEQFF,TGCAGTGCCTCTAGCGGGGGGGGCCAGAATGAGCAGTTCTTC
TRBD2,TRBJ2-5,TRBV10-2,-,CASSDSGGPQETQYF,TGCGCCAGCAGTGATAGCGGGGGGCCTCAAGAGACCCAGTACTTC
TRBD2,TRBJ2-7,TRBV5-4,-,CASSLPTAGRTYEQYF,TGTGCCAGCAGCCTTCCTACAGCGGGGCGCACCTACGAGCAGTACTTC
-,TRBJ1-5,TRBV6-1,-,CASMNWGANQPQHF,TGTGCCAGCATGAATTGGGGGGCCAATCAGCCCCAGCATTTT
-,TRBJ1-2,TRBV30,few,CACTSRGYTF,TGTGCCTGCACAAGCCGGGGCTACACCTTC
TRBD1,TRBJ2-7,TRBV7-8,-,CASSLASGTVYEQYF,TGTGCCAGCAGCTTAGCTTCCGGGACAGTCTACGAGCAGTACTTC
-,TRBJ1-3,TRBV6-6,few,CASSYRGGNTIYF,TGTGCCAGCAGTTACAGGGGCGGAAACACCATATATTTT
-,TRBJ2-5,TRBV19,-,CASSGGVRETQYF,TGTGCCAGTAGTGGAGGGGTACGAGAGACCCAGTACTTC
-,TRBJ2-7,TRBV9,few,CASSVAAGAVEQYF,TGTGCCAGCAGCGTAGCTGCGGGGGCGGTCGAGCAGTACTTC
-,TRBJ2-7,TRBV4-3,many,CASSQDYSGSFSYEQYF,TGCGCCAGCAGCCAAGATTACTCAGGGTCCTTCTCCTACGAGCAGTACTTC
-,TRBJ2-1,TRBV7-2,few,CASSLFVPRTIYNEQFF,TGTGCCAGCAGCTTATTTGTGCCCAGGACCATTTACAATGAGCAGTTCTTC
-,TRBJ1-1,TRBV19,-,CASSLKGTEAFF,TGTGCCAGTAGTCTGAAGGGCACTGAAGCTTTCTTT
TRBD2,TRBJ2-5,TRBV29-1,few,CSVGGLAEETQYF,TGCAGCGTTGGAGGTCTAGCGGAAGAGACCCAGTACTTC
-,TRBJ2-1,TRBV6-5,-,CASSYKTPSSYNEQFF,TGTGCCAGCAGTTACAAAACCCCGAGCTCCTACAATGAGCAGTTCTTC
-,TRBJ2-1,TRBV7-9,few,CANLDLTSSYNEQFF,TGTGCCAATCTGGATCTCACAAGCTCCTACAATGAGCAGTTCTTC
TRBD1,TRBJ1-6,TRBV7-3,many,CASSLSGGDSPLHF,TGTGCCAGCAGCTTATCAGGGGGTGATTCACCCCTCCACTTT
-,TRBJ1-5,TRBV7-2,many,CASSGPTGNQPQHF,TGTGCCAGCAGCGGCCCCACAGGGAATCAGCCCCAGCATTTT
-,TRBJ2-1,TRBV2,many,CASSGPYNEQFF,TGTGCCAGCAGTGGACCCTACAATGAGCAGTTCTTC
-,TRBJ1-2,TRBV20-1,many,CSARSTKEGNYGYTF,TGCAGTGCTAGATCCACAAAGGAGGGTAACTATGGCTACACCTTC
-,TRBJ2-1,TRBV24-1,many,CATSDLTAANEQFF,TGTGCCACCAGTGATTTGACGGCGGCCAATGAGCAGTTCTTC
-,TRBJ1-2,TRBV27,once,CASTQSRGNYGYTF,TGTGCCAGCACCCAGTCCCGGGGTAACTATGGCTACACCTTC
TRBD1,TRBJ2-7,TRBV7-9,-,CASSFPDRDSYEQYF,TGTGCCAGCAGCTTCCCGGACAGGGACTCCTACGAGCAGTACTTC